The rows below give T cell receptor beta chains drawn from one sample of a study of blood T cells in healthy people across ages. One entry per CDR3 protein results from TCRdb running MiXCR on the 5' RACE reads. The sample has roughly 800,000 distinct CDR3 sequences, around 24% seen once; the top ten hold over 2.5%. The same specimen was also included in a second study, on T cells of mothers and their children.

Sequencing was performed on blood. All receptors come from a boy between 5 and 17 years old in good health. The CDR3 runs from the conserved cysteine through the conserved F or W. Each record gives: D gene, clone size, J gene, V gene, CDR3 protein, CDR3 DNA. D genes are given only for firm matches. Some rows have no size entry. The others give once, few or many, or a class for an expanded clone.

D gene: .
clone size: .
J gene: TRBJ1-4
V gene: TRBV6-5
CDR3 protein: CASSYSQGTNEKLFF
CDR3 DNA: TGTGCCAGCAGTTACTCACAGGGAACTAATGAAAAACTGTTTTTT

D gene: TRBD2
clone size: .
J gene: TRBJ2-7
V gene: TRBV7-2
CDR3 protein: CASSLSSGGFGSYEQYF
CDR3 DNA: TGTGCCAGCAGCTTATCTAGCGGGGGGTTCGGCTCCTACGAGCAGTACTTC

D gene: .
clone size: .
J gene: TRBJ1-2
V gene: TRBV18
CDR3 protein: CASTGTAYGYTF
CDR3 DNA: TGTGCCAGCACCGGGACCGCGTATGGCTACACCTTC

D gene: .
clone size: few
J gene: TRBJ2-5
V gene: TRBV20-1
CDR3 protein: CSADLRRSQETQYF
CDR3 DNA: TGCAGTGCCGACTTAAGACGGAGCCAAGAGACCCAGTACTTC

D gene: .
clone size: few
J gene: TRBJ1-2
V gene: TRBV9
CDR3 protein: CASSGWGSNYGYTF
CDR3 DNA: TGTGCCAGCAGCGGCTGGGGGTCTAACTATGGCTACACCTTC

D gene: TRBD2
clone size: .
J gene: TRBJ2-5
V gene: TRBV28
CDR3 protein: CASSHGGARETQYF
CDR3 DNA: TGTGCCAGCAGTCACGGGGGGGCCAGAGAGACCCAGTACTTC

D gene: .
clone size: .
J gene: TRBJ2-2
V gene: TRBV19
CDR3 protein: CASSRPWPHTGELFF
CDR3 DNA: TGTGCCAGTAGTAGGCCTTGGCCCCACACCGGGGAGCTGTTTTTT

D gene: TRBD2
clone size: .
J gene: TRBJ2-7
V gene: TRBV7-6
CDR3 protein: CASSRGSGGGYEQYF
CDR3 DNA: TGTGCCAGCAGCCGAGGTAGCGGGGGAGGGTACGAGCAGTACTTC

D gene: .
clone size: .
J gene: TRBJ2-5
V gene: TRBV27
CDR3 protein: CASKRQEQETQYF
CDR3 DNA: TGTGCCAGCAAACGGCAGGAGCAAGAGACCCAGTACTTC

D gene: TRBD2
clone size: .
J gene: TRBJ2-7
V gene: TRBV5-1
CDR3 protein: CATSPQRGVGEQYF
CDR3 DNA: TGCGCCACCAGCCCACAACGGGGGGTAGGGGAGCAGTACTTC

D gene: .
clone size: once
J gene: TRBJ2-3
V gene: TRBV20-1
CDR3 protein: CSARGYSPDTQYF
CDR3 DNA: TGCAGTGCTAGGGGTTACTCGCCAGATACGCAGTATTTT

D gene: .
clone size: .
J gene: TRBJ1-4
V gene: TRBV12-3/TRBV12-4
CDR3 protein: CASSLLHRANEKLFF
CDR3 DNA: TGTGCCAGCAGTTTACTGCACAGGGCTAATGAAAAACTGTTTTTT

D gene: TRBD1
clone size: few
J gene: TRBJ1-2
V gene: TRBV12-3/TRBV12-4
CDR3 protein: CASSFNGDRAAGYTF
CDR3 DNA: TGTGCCAGCAGTTTCAACGGGGACAGGGCGGCTGGCTACACCTTC

D gene: .
clone size: .
J gene: TRBJ2-5
V gene: TRBV3-1
CDR3 protein: CAHGSKTQYF
CDR3 DNA: TGTGCCCACGGATCGAAGACCCAGTACTTC

D gene: TRBD1
clone size: .
J gene: TRBJ2-5
V gene: TRBV11-2
CDR3 protein: CASTREIQDRGETQYF
CDR3 DNA: TGTGCCAGCACCAGAGAAATACAGGACAGGGGAGAGACCCAGTACTTC

D gene: .
clone size: .
J gene: TRBJ2-7
V gene: TRBV11-1
CDR3 protein: CASRAGQHYEQYF
CDR3 DNA: TGTGCCAGCAGGGCGGGACAGCACTACGAGCAGTACTTC

D gene: .
clone size: few
J gene: TRBJ2-4
V gene: TRBV20-1
CDR3 protein: CSARQDIQYF
CDR3 DNA: TGCAGTGCTAGACAAGACATTCAGTACTTC

D gene: .
clone size: few
J gene: TRBJ1-2
V gene: TRBV28
CDR3 protein: CASTLGQVGGYTF
CDR3 DNA: TGTGCCAGCACCCTGGGGCAGGTCGGGGGCTACACCTTC

D gene: .
clone size: few
J gene: TRBJ2-6
V gene: TRBV29-1
CDR3 protein: CSVVVGKPGVPGANVLTF
CDR3 DNA: TGCAGCGTTGTGGTAGGGAAACCAGGAGTTCCTGGGGCCAACGTCCTGACTTTC